The sequence of this TCR beta chain was determined in a study of T cells after yellow fever vaccination. This clonotype has a handful of counts. Antigen unknown. Study outcomes and limitations: Boosting was followed by the reappearance of most primary-vaccination clones (about 96% CD4, 70% to 90% CD8).

CDR1 and CDR2 from the germline V gene are MNHEY and SVGEGT. CDR3 length equals 15 residues. The V end lost 7 bases, the J end lost 5 bases, and 17 bases lay between the germline ends. Making TCR cDNA involved 5'RACE template switching, which added UMIs and a universal primer site. In TCRdb, the 5' RACE reads were re-called with MiXCR into one record per CDR3 protein. The table shows 300,000 or so distinct CDR3 sequences, with around 6.8% occurring only once. The TCR originated in a man aged 18-30 years who received the YFV17D yellow fever vaccine. The sequencing here drew on PBMCs, taken about 49 days after the first yellow fever vaccination. The chain has TRBV6-2 or TRBV6-3 and TRBJ2-2; no definite D call. The CDR3 nucleotides read TGTGCCAGCATAAGGACGGCGGTTGAAACCGGGGAGCTGTTTTTT. Translating it yields CASIRTAVETGELFF.